This is a list of T cell receptor beta chains from one sample in a study of blood T cell repertoires in COVID-19. Method: immunoSEQ multiplex PCR; TCRdb's copy keeps in-frame clones and lacks some. The repertoire consists of a few hundred thousand clones, with approximately 86% occurring once and the leading ten covering approximately 2%. The sample consisted of peripheral blood. The receptor source for this set is a young man with active or convalescent COVID-19. The CDR3 runs from the conserved cysteine through the conserved F or W. Each record gives: J gene, V gene, D gene, clone size, CDR3 protein, CDR3 DNA. A D gene is named only where the DNA matches it firmly. Size tells how often a clone was seen (once, few, many) or the class of an expanded clone, and some rows leave it out.

J gene: TRBJ2-3; V gene: TRBV5-4; D gene: TRBD2; clone size: .; CDR3 protein: CASSLELAGGVDTQYF; CDR3 DNA: TGTGCCAGCAGCTTGGAGCTAGCGGGGGGCGTAGATACGCAGTATTTT
J gene: TRBJ2-1; V gene: TRBV5-1; D gene: TRBD2; clone size: few; CDR3 protein: CASSLAGGPDEQFF; CDR3 DNA: TGCGCCAGCAGCTTAGCGGGGGGGCCCGATGAGCAGTTCTTC
J gene: TRBJ1-1; V gene: TRBV5-5; D gene: .; clone size: once; CDR3 protein: CASSQQVMNTEAFF; CDR3 DNA: TGTGCCAGCAGCCAACAGGTAATGAACACTGAAGCTTTCTTT
J gene: TRBJ2-7; V gene: TRBV29-1; D gene: .; clone size: .; CDR3 protein: CSVYVRNYEQYF; CDR3 DNA: TGCAGCGTTTATGTCAGGAACTACGAGCAGTACTTC
J gene: TRBJ2-3; V gene: TRBV7-3; D gene: .; clone size: .; CDR3 protein: CASSLSGLAHTDTQYF; CDR3 DNA: TGTGCCAGCAGCTTAAGTGGTCTAGCTCATACAGATACGCAGTATTTT
J gene: TRBJ1-4; V gene: TRBV9; D gene: .; clone size: .; CDR3 protein: CASSRGSQSSEKLFF; CDR3 DNA: TGTGCCAGCAGCCGGGGGTCCCAAAGTAGTGAAAAACTGTTTTTT
J gene: TRBJ2-7; V gene: TRBV3-1/TRBV3-2; D gene: .; clone size: .; CDR3 protein: CASSQRLADRSYEQYF; CDR3 DNA: TGTGCCAGCAGCCAACGGCTAGCCGACCGGTCCTACGAGCAGTACTTC
J gene: TRBJ2-4; V gene: TRBV19; D gene: TRBD1; clone size: once; CDR3 protein: CASSMHRDRGLAKNIQYF; CDR3 DNA: TGTGCCAGTAGTATGCACCGGGACAGAGGATTAGCCAAAAACATTCAGTACTTC
J gene: TRBJ1-1; V gene: TRBV4-3; D gene: TRBD1; clone size: .; CDR3 protein: CASRQGARNTEAFF; CDR3 DNA: TGCGCCAGCAGACAGGGGGCGCGGAACACTGAAGCTTTCTTT
J gene: TRBJ1-4; V gene: TRBV5-6; D gene: TRBD1; clone size: .; CDR3 protein: CASSPGAGGLFNEKLFF; CDR3 DNA: TGTGCCAGCAGCCCGGGGGCAGGGGGCCTCTTCAATGAAAAACTGTTTTTT
J gene: TRBJ2-5; V gene: TRBV6-2/TRBV6-3; D gene: TRBD2; clone size: .; CDR3 protein: CASSYSLLAGYQETQYF; CDR3 DNA: TGTGCCAGCAGTTACTCGTTACTAGCGGGGTACCAAGAGACCCAGTACTTC
J gene: TRBJ1-2; V gene: TRBV7-2; D gene: .; clone size: .; CDR3 protein: CASSQITGSYGYTF; CDR3 DNA: TGTGCCAGCAGTCAAATCACGGGGAGCTATGGCTACACCTTC
J gene: TRBJ1-6; V gene: TRBV2; D gene: .; clone size: .; CDR3 protein: CASKGQTYNSPLHF; CDR3 DNA: TGTGCCAGCAAGGGGCAGACCTATAATTCACCCCTCCACTTT
J gene: TRBJ2-7; V gene: TRBV11-2; D gene: .; clone size: .; CDR3 protein: CASSLVVGGPSYEQYF; CDR3 DNA: TGTGCCAGCAGCTTAGTGGTCGGGGGGCCCTCCTACGAGCAGTACTTC
J gene: TRBJ1-3; V gene: TRBV19; D gene: .; clone size: .; CDR3 protein: CASSIDSGNTIYF; CDR3 DNA: TGTGCCAGTAGTATTGACAGCGGAAACACCATATATTTT
J gene: TRBJ2-1; V gene: TRBV13; D gene: .; clone size: .; CDR3 protein: CASSGGTLSYNEQFF; CDR3 DNA: TGTGCCAGCAGCGGGGGGACTCTAAGTTACAATGAGCAGTTCTTC
J gene: TRBJ1-6; V gene: TRBV27; D gene: .; clone size: .; CDR3 protein: CASSLIAFFADNTYNSPLHF; CDR3 DNA: TGTGCCAGCAGTTTGATAGCGTTTTTCGCAGACAACACCTATAATTCACCCCTCCACTTT
J gene: TRBJ2-7; V gene: TRBV11-2; D gene: TRBD2; clone size: .; CDR3 protein: CASSLGVLADDSYEQYF; CDR3 DNA: TGTGCCAGCAGCTTAGGAGTACTAGCGGACGACTCCTACGAGCAGTACTTC
J gene: TRBJ2-7; V gene: TRBV2; D gene: TRBD1; clone size: .; CDR3 protein: CASRDRGTYEQYF; CDR3 DNA: TGTGCCAGCCGGGACAGGGGTACCTACGAGCAGTACTTC
J gene: TRBJ2-3; V gene: TRBV3-1/TRBV3-2; D gene: .; clone size: .; CDR3 protein: CASSPGGYTQYF; CDR3 DNA: TGTGCCAGCAGCCCAGGAGGTTATACGCAGTATTTT
J gene: TRBJ2-1; V gene: TRBV5-1; D gene: TRBD2; clone size: .; CDR3 protein: CASSEGTSGNEQFF; CDR3 DNA: TGCGCCAGCAGCGAAGGGACTAGCGGTAATGAGCAGTTCTTC
J gene: TRBJ2-1; V gene: TRBV19; D gene: .; clone size: .; CDR3 protein: CASSIAGFVGQGSFF; CDR3 DNA: .
J gene: TRBJ2-7; V gene: TRBV7-9; D gene: .; clone size: .; CDR3 protein: CASSRETSFLYEQYF; CDR3 DNA: TGTGCCAGCAGCCGGGAGACTAGTTTTCTTTACGAGCAGTACTTC
J gene: TRBJ1-1; V gene: TRBV23-1; D gene: .; clone size: .; CDR3 protein: CASSRGGWNTEAFF; CDR3 DNA: TGCGCCAGCAGTCGAGGAGGGTGGAACACTGAAGCTTTCTTT
J gene: TRBJ1-2; V gene: TRBV6-5; D gene: .; clone size: .; CDR3 protein: CASSYGGESYGYTF; CDR3 DNA: TGTGCCAGCAGTTACGGAGGGGAGTCCTATGGCTACACCTTC
J gene: TRBJ1-2; V gene: TRBV7-8; D gene: TRBD1; clone size: .; CDR3 protein: CASSLFRDRDYGYTF; CDR3 DNA: TGTGCCAGCAGCCTCTTCAGGGACAGGGACTATGGCTACACCTTC
J gene: TRBJ2-2; V gene: TRBV7-8; D gene: TRBD2; clone size: .; CDR3 protein: CASSLAAGGSTGELFF; CDR3 DNA: TGTGCCAGCAGCTTAGCGGCGGGGGGATCTACCGGGGAGCTGTTTTTT
J gene: TRBJ2-3; V gene: TRBV5-6; D gene: .; clone size: .; CDR3 protein: CASSLIDTSTDTQYF; CDR3 DNA: TGTGCCAGCAGCTTAATAGACACTAGCACAGATACGCAGTATTTT
J gene: TRBJ2-3; V gene: TRBV2; D gene: TRBD2; clone size: once; CDR3 protein: CASKIGGGGTDTQYF; CDR3 DNA: TGTGCCAGCAAAATCGGGGGAGGGGGCACAGATACGCAGTATTTT
J gene: TRBJ2-3; V gene: TRBV3-1/TRBV3-2; D gene: .; clone size: .; CDR3 protein: CASSQDVTRGADTQYF; CDR3 DNA: TGTGCCAGCAGCCAAGATGTGACTAGGGGTGCAGATACGCAGTATTTT
J gene: TRBJ1-4; V gene: TRBV6-6; D gene: .; clone size: .; CDR3 protein: CASSYTGSTNEKLFF; CDR3 DNA: TGTGCCAGCAGTTACACGGGTTCAACTAATGAAAAACTGTTTTTT
J gene: TRBJ2-7; V gene: TRBV24-1; D gene: .; clone size: .; CDR3 protein: CATRMRSGVGRGQYF; CDR3 DNA: TGTGCCACCAGAATGCGCAGTGGGGTGGGGCGGGGGCAGTACTTC
J gene: TRBJ1-1; V gene: TRBV5-1; D gene: .; clone size: .; CDR3 protein: CASSFAEEAFF; CDR3 DNA: TGCGCCAGCAGTTTCGCGGAAGAAGCTTTCTTT
J gene: TRBJ1-1; V gene: TRBV6-2/TRBV6-3; D gene: .; clone size: .; CDR3 protein: CASSYVGDEAFF; CDR3 DNA: TGTGCCAGCAGTTACGTGGGAGATGAAGCTTTCTTT
J gene: TRBJ1-2; V gene: TRBV6-4; D gene: TRBD1; clone size: .; CDR3 protein: CASSVDRESGWGYTF; CDR3 DNA: TGTGCCAGCAGTGTTGACAGGGAATCGGGTTGGGGCTACACCTTC
J gene: TRBJ2-7; V gene: TRBV5-6; D gene: .; clone size: .; CDR3 protein: CASSLDITEQYF; CDR3 DNA: TGTGCCAGCAGCCTGGACATTACCGAGCAGTACTTC
J gene: TRBJ1-2; V gene: TRBV24-1; D gene: TRBD1; clone size: .; CDR3 protein: CATNDREQDYGYTF; CDR3 DNA: TGTGCCACCAATGACAGGGAACAGGACTATGGCTACACCTTC
J gene: TRBJ1-3; V gene: TRBV3-1/TRBV3-2; D gene: .; clone size: .; CDR3 protein: CASSQSVSRGSGNTIYF; CDR3 DNA: TGTGCCAGCAGCCAATCGGTATCTAGGGGCTCTGGAAACACCATATATTTT
J gene: TRBJ2-1; V gene: TRBV10-3; D gene: TRBD1; clone size: .; CDR3 protein: CAISDGTGYNEQFF; CDR3 DNA: TGTGCCATCAGTGACGGGACAGGATACAATGAGCAGTTCTTC
J gene: TRBJ2-2; V gene: TRBV19; D gene: TRBD1; clone size: .; CDR3 protein: CASSIRDRGLRPNTGELFF; CDR3 DNA: TGTGCCAGTAGTATCCGGGACAGGGGCCTCCGTCCGAACACCGGGGAGCTGTTTTTT
J gene: TRBJ2-2; V gene: TRBV10-2; D gene: TRBD1; clone size: once; CDR3 protein: CATEGTGGNTGELFF; CDR3 DNA: TGCGCCACCGAGGGGACAGGGGGCAACACCGGGGAGCTGTTTTTT